The 5 T cell receptor beta chains below come from one sample, sequenced in a study of HIV-infected patients and healthy controls. All unsorted peripheral T cells were captured because whole blood was used without fractionation. cDNA was made from about 500 ng RNA using alpha and beta constant primers. Using multiplexing indices, alpha and beta chain libraries were generated apart by chain-specific third strand synthesis. TCRdb reprocessed the 5' RACE reads via MiXCR and lists one record per CDR3 protein. Found here are some 20,000 distinct CDR3 sequences, about 9% of them singletons; the top ten hold roughly 7.1%. The specimen was blood. The receptor source for this set is an adult in good health.

This clonotype was picked up a small number of times. The J gene is TRBJ1-2, the V gene TRBV4-1; 7 bases line up with TRBD1. J gave up 6 bases and V 1 base, and 11 bases lay outside the gene matches. The CDR3 contains 16 residues. Germline V lookup: CDR1 MGHRA, CDR2 YSYEKL. The CDR3: CASSQVLSARGNGYTF. DNA of the CDR3: TGCGCCAGCAGCCAAGTTTTGTCGGCCAGGGGGAATGGCTACACCTTC.

This rearrangement joins TRBV4-1 to TRBJ2-7, with D perhaps TRBD1 (6 bases). The CDR3 consists of 18 residues. V was trimmed by 6 bases and J by 0 bases, leaving 24 bases between them. The germline V gene encodes CDR1 MGHRA and CDR2 YSYEKL. CDR3: CASSITEGTSISSYEQYF. DNA for the CDR3: TGCGCCAGCAGTATAACGGAAGGGACATCCATCAGCTCCTACGAGCAGTACTTC.

This clonotype was observed many times. The chain uses TRBV28 and TRBJ2-7, with 10 bases matching TRBD2. Germline assignment: CDR1 MDHEN and CDR2 SYDVKM. This CDR3 is built from 16 residues. The V and J ends lost 2 bases and 2 bases, in that order; junction bases with no gene match: 6. In DNA, the CDR3 is TGTGCCAGCAGTTTAAGTGGACTAGCGGCCGCCTACGAGCAGTACTTC. Amino acids: CASSLSGLAAAYEQYF.

In its sample, this clonotype was seen many times. This sequence joins TRBV4-1 and TRBJ1-6; D possibly corresponds to TRBD1 (6 bases). The CDR3 runs to 16 residues. Germline lookup yields CDR1 MGHRA and CDR2 YSYEKL. V shed 0 bases and J shed 4 bases, with 10 bases lying between them. This chain's CDR3 is CASSQDKGQYNSPLHF. DNA of the CDR3: TGCGCCAGCAGCCAAGATAAAGGACAGTATAATTCACCCCTCCACTTT.

By sample share, this clonotype is medium-sized. The rearrangement uses TRBV5-5 and TRBJ2-7, with 7 bases identical to TRBD2. Losses at the gene ends were 7 bases for V and 0 bases for J; bases not matched to a gene: 13. The V gene's germline CDR1 is SGHKS and CDR2 YYEKEE (reference sequence). The CDR3 totals 16 residues. CDR3 residues: CASSLGREAFSYEQYF. CDR3 in DNA: TGTGCCAGCTCTCTGGGGAGGGAAGCGTTCTCCTACGAGCAGTACTTC.